A single sample gave rise to the 24 T cell receptor beta chains below, sequenced in a study of blood T cell repertoires in COVID-19. Sequencing used immunoSEQ multiplex PCR; TCRdb keeps in-frame clones, though not all of them. The table shows around 290,000 clones, with 80% to 95% occurring only once. The sample comprised PBMCs or T cells enriched from blood (not recorded which). The receptors come from a woman younger than 45 who had recovered from COVID-19.

The chain's CDR3 is CASSDGQPNSPLHF. The CDR3 nucleotides read TGTGCCAGCAGTGATGGACAGCCCAATTCACCCCTCCACTTT. This rearrangement joins TRBV6-4 to TRBJ1-6; maybe TRBD1 (6 bases). Trimming left V 3 bases short and J 7 bases short, with 10 bases between. The CDR3 covers 14 residues. Germline V lookup: CDR1 MRHNA, CDR2 SNTAGT.

This chain joins TRBV5-1 and TRBJ2-3, with 10 bases lining up with TRBD1. Germline V gives CDR1 SGHRS, CDR2 YFSETQ. There are 17 residues in the CDR3. V gave up 0 bases and J gave up 2 bases; unmatched junction bases: 6. The CDR3 protein is CASSLGTGGNPTDTQYF. As DNA, the CDR3 is TGCGCCAGCAGCTTGGGGACAGGGGGTAATCCCACAGATACGCAGTATTTT.

J is TRBJ2-1 and V is TRBV6-5, with TRBD1 as a possible D gene (5 bases). Germline lookup yields CDR1 MNHEY and CDR2 SVGAGI. V gave up 0 bases and J gave up 3 bases, with 6 bases separating them. CDR3 length: 14 residues. The CDR3 spells CASSYSTGYNEQFF. The CDR3 DNA reads TGTGCCAGCAGTTACTCTACAGGCTACAATGAGCAGTTCTTC.

A single count supports this clone. This chain connects TRBV6-2 or TRBV6-3 to TRBJ1-5; D perhaps matches TRBD1 (5 bases). Between the trimmed V and J ends, which lost 2 bases and 2 bases, there was a span of 13 bases. CDR3 length: 16 amino acids. Per the germline V gene, CDR1 is MNHEY and CDR2 is SVGEGT. The CDR3 loop reads CASSYGQGFGNQPQHF. As DNA, the CDR3 is TGTGCCAGCAGTTACGGGCAGGGCTTTGGCAATCAGCCCCAGCATTTT.

The rearrangement uses TRBV10-3 and TRBJ1-5; a weak D match, TRBD1 (6 bases). The length of the CDR3 is 13 residues. Per the germline V gene, CDR1 is ENHRY and CDR2 is SYGVKD. The V and J ends lost 8 bases and 4 bases respectively, with 12 bases between them. DNA for the CDR3: TGTGCCATCGGGGGACAACGAAATCAGCCCCAGCATTTT. Residues: CAIGGQRNQPQHF.

On this clone itself: The DNA is omitted, as the CDR3 cannot be located on it reliably, and the CDR3 follows TCRdb's listing. The CDR3: CASILDPDRPVNTEAFF. The V and J genes are TRBV7-2 and TRBJ1-1; the table's D call TRBD1 went unverified against the DNA. Germline assignment: CDR1 SGHTA and CDR2 FQGNSA. Termini included, the CDR3 measures 17 amino acids.

The CDR3 DNA is TGCAGTGCTAGTTTATTTGGGCTAGCGAACTACGAGCAGTACTTC. The encoded protein is CSASLFGLANYEQYF. The V and J genes are TRBV20-1 and TRBJ2-7, with D tentatively TRBD2 (6 bases). Trimming took off 3 bases at V and 3 bases at J, with 18 bases between the two ends. The CDR3 has 15 amino acids. Germline V lookup: CDR1 DFQATT, CDR2 SNEGSKA (reference sequence).

The chain uses TRBV30 and TRBJ2-1; 10 nucleotides match TRBD2. Germline V gene data show CDR1 as GTSNPN and CDR2 as SVGIG (reference sequence). CDR3 length: 15 amino acids. V shed 2 bases and J 7 bases; nucleotides not matched to a gene: 8. The CDR3 DNA follows: TGTGCCTGGAGTTTCAGCGGGAGGGCCATGAATGAGCAGTTCTTC. Residues: CAWSFSGRAMNEQFF.

V gene TRBV28 combines with J gene TRBJ1-2; D might be TRBD1 (6 bases). The length of the CDR3 is 15 residues. The V gene lost 5 bases and the J gene lost 4 bases, with 17 bases spanning the gap. Germline V CDR1 and CDR2: MDHEN, SYDVKM. CDR3 sequence: CASSDPPDSSYGYTF. The CDR3 coding sequence is TGTGCCAGCAGTGACCCCCCGGACAGTAGCTATGGCTACACCTTC.

The V and J genes are TRBV6-9 and TRBJ2-1; 11 nucleotides match TRBD2. V lost 0 bases, J lost 7 bases, and 8 bases stayed unmatched. Germline CDR1 reads MNHGY; CDR2 reads SVAAGI. The CDR3 contains 17 residues. In DNA form, the CDR3 reads TGTGCCAGCAGTTATTCGTCAGCTAGCGGGAGGAGGAATGAGCAGTTCTTC. The encoded protein is CASSYSSASGRRNEQFF.

V usage is TRBV9 and J usage is TRBJ2-2, with D maybe TRBD2 (5 bases). Trimming took 2 bases from V and 4 from J, leaving 12 bases between them. This CDR3 is built from 15 residues. Germline CDR1 SGDLS, CDR2 YYNGEE. As DNA, the CDR3 is TGTGCCAGCAGCGTGGACCCTGGAGGCACCGGGGAGCTGTTTTTT. Translating it yields CASSVDPGGTGELFF.

This clone was observed once. The chain joins TRBV19 to TRBJ2-1, with 11 positions matching TRBD2. Germline trimming cut 4 bases from V and 4 bases from J; bases unmatched to any gene: 9. Germline V lookup: CDR1 LNHDA, CDR2 SQIVND (reference sequence). The CDR3 is made up of 17 amino acids. This CDR3 reads CASSTRTSGLGYNEQFF. CDR3 nucleotides: TGTGCCAGTAGTACCCGGACTAGCGGGTTAGGATACAATGAGCAGTTCTTC.

This chain uses TRBV28 with TRBJ1-3; a possible D gene is TRBD1 (6 bases). In germline, CDR1 is MDHEN, CDR2 SYDVKM. The CDR3 is 16 amino acids. Trimming left V 4 bases short and J 2 bases short, with 15 bases between. DNA for the CDR3: TGTGCCAGCAGTTCGCCCTCAACAGGGACTGGAAACACCATATATTTT. Translated, it gives CASSSPSTGTGNTIYF.

The chain links TRBV18 to TRBJ2-3; 8 bases match TRBD2. The CDR3 covers 17 residues. Germline values: CDR1 KGHSH, CDR2 LQKENI. V lost 1 base and J lost 1; bases outside the gene matches: 7. The DNA of the CDR3 is TGTGCCAGCTCACCACTAGTTAGCGGGATTGGCACAGATACGCAGTATTTT. This gives the protein CASSPLVSGIGTDTQYF.

The CDR3 DNA sequence: TGTGCCAGCAGTGAATACCCAGACAATGAGCAGTTCTTC. Translated, it gives CASSEYPDNEQFF. The gene calls are TRBV25-1 and TRBJ2-1; D gene ambiguous. With 0 bases removed from V and 5 bases from J, the gap between germline ends came to 5 bases. This CDR3 spans 13 amino acids. Germline V gene sequence: CDR1 MGHDK, CDR2 SYGVNS.

V usage is TRBV10-3 and J usage is TRBJ2-7, with TRBD2 as a possible D gene (5 bases). CDR3 length equals 15 residues. Germline V gene sequence: CDR1 ENHRY, CDR2 SYGVKD. V was pared by 3 bases and J by 6 bases, with 18 bases between. CDR3 sequence (DNA): TGTGCCATCAGTGATGTCCAAGAGTATCGGGGCGAGCAGTACTTC. This sequence encodes CAISDVQEYRGEQYF.

In DNA, the CDR3 is TGTGCCAGCAGCTTAGCGCCGACCTACGAGCAGTACTTC. Translated: CASSLAPTYEQYF. The chain employs TRBV5-5 and TRBJ2-7; D not certain. Germline V gene sequence: CDR1 SGHKS, CDR2 YYEKEE (reference sequence). This CDR3 region has 13 residues. Trimming removed 2 bases at V and 2 bases at J, with 8 bases between.

This rearrangement joins TRBV9 to TRBJ1-1, with D possibly TRBD1 on 5 matching bases. This CDR3 spans 14 amino acids. Germline loops: CDR1 SGDLS, CDR2 YYNGEE. V shed 4 bases and J shed 1 base, with 11 bases lying between them. The CDR3 DNA is TGTGCCAGCAGCTCTCCGGACAAGAACACTGAAGCTTTCTTT. This encodes CASSSPDKNTEAFF.

The chain carries TRBV7-3 and TRBJ1-5; D unclear. The length of the CDR3 is 13 residues. Germline-derived CDR1 and CDR2 are SGHTA and FQGTGA. Trimming left V 0 bases short and J 6 bases short, with 6 bases between. The DNA of the CDR3 is TGTGCCAGCAGCTTAACCGGGAGTCAGCCCCAGCATTTT. Its translation: CASSLTGSQPQHF.

The rearrangement uses TRBV5-6 and TRBJ2-3; 9 bases align to TRBD1. Germline CDR1 and CDR2: SGHDT and YYEEEE. The CDR3 loop spans 17 amino acids. The J segment lost 0 bases and the V segment lost 3 bases, leaving 8 bases of the junction unmatched. As DNA, the CDR3 is TGTGCCAGCAGCTGGGCCGCCGGGACAGGGAGCACAGATACGCAGTATTTT. It translates to CASSWAAGTGSTDTQYF.

V gene TRBV29-1 combines with J gene TRBJ1-2; 8 bases map to TRBD1. The CDR3 contains 13 residues. V trimming: 0 bases; J trimming: 6 bases; junction bases outside the gene matches: 3. Germline CDR1 reads SQVTM; CDR2 reads ANQGSEA. This chain's CDR3 is CSVEEQGVDGYTF. The CDR3 DNA follows: TGCAGCGTTGAAGAACAGGGGGTGGATGGCTACACCTTC.

This chain's CDR3 is CASSQTGDGSSNYGYTF. The CDR3 coding sequence is TGCGCCAGCAGCCAGACGGGGGACGGCTCCTCTAACTATGGCTACACCTTC. The J gene is TRBJ1-2, the V gene TRBV4-3, with D maybe TRBD1 (5 bases). Germline-derived CDR1 and CDR2 are LGHNA and YSLEER. V was shortened by 3 bases and J by 0 bases, with 17 bases between the two germline ends. CDR3 length: 17 amino acids.

The chain joins TRBV9 to TRBJ1-1; 8 nucleotides agree with TRBD1. There are 15 residues in the CDR3. Germline V CDR1 and CDR2: SGDLS, YYNGEE. The junction had 6 bases not matched to a gene; V was cut back by 3 bases and J by 2 bases. CDR3 coding DNA: TGTGCCAGCAGCGCAGGGGGACAGGTCAACACTGAAGCTTTCTTT. This encodes CASSAGGQVNTEAFF.

This clone was picked up one time. The chain combines TRBV19 with TRBJ1-4; D is possibly TRBD1 (5 bases). The CDR3 totals 17 residues. Trimming shortened V by 3 bases and J by 7 bases, and 21 bases separated the two germline ends. CDR1 and CDR2 (germline): LNHDA, SQIVND (reference sequence). The CDR3 region is CASSILIYRTAFEKLFF. DNA for the CDR3: TGTGCCAGTAGTATTTTGATATACAGGACCGCTTTTGAAAAACTGTTTTTT.